This T cell receptor beta chain was retrieved from a study of T-cell reconstitution after alpha-beta-depleted transplantation in children. The TCRbeta library was prepared with unique molecular identifiers. TCRdb re-analysed the PCR reads in MiXCR, keeping a single row per CDR3 protein. The sample records 250,000 to 400,000 distinct CDR3 sequences, more than 20% being singletons. Broader study findings: As was reported, about two months after transplant, alpha-beta T cells came from several hundred expanded graft clones. Among T cells one year after transplant, newly produced cells accounted for most counts and diversity. It was surviving recipient T cells and thymic progenitors that gave some patients high TCRbeta diversity at day 60.

V was cut by 5 bases and J by 6 bases, with 14 bases left in between. The CDR3 sequence is 14 residues long. CDR1 and CDR2 from the germline V gene are LNHNV and YYDKDF (reference sequence). Comments on this clonotype: Its specificity is not known.

This chain connects TRBV15 to TRBJ2-1, with D possibly being TRBD1 (5 bases). The sample here was PBMCs, mostly from graft donor cells, taken 180 days after TCRalphabeta/CD19-depleted stem cell transplant. This TCR came from a male patient aged 10-17 years who had a stem cell transplant for acute lymphoblastic leukemia, so the T cells may come from the graft donor. The CDR3 is CATSRRLQVNEQFF. The CDR3 DNA follows: TGTGCCACCAGCCGCCGGCTACAGGTCAATGAGCAGTTCTTC.